This T cell receptor beta chain originates from a study of blood T cells in healthy people across ages. The germline CDR1 and CDR2 sequences are DFQATT and SNEGSKA (reference sequence). CDR3 size: 16 residues. Trimming took off 6 bases at V and 7 bases at J, with 25 bases between the two ends. Overall study results and limits: From one million sequenced T cells, diversity estimates were lower bounds.

This clonotype was counted between two and nine times. Its target is unknown. Combining a sample-barcoded 5' primer with a J-beta primer mix, a second PCR ran for roughly 7 to 11 cycles. Each cDNA molecule was tagged by a template-switch adaptor that had 12 random nucleotides. MiXCR was run by TCRdb on the 5' RACE reads, yielding one entry per CDR3 protein. The table has 1.2 million to 1.5 million distinct CDR3 sequences, roughly 45% seen once. Donors were systemically healthy Caucasian individuals from Russia aged roughly 6 to 100 years. The sequence was obtained from a woman aged 18-30 years in good health. Sequencing was carried out using blood. The chain combines TRBV20-1 with TRBJ2-1; tentative D call: TRBD1 (5 bases). The CDR3, as DNA: TGCAGTGCCCCCCGTGGGGCCCAAGGATTAGGTAATGAGCAGTTCTTC. It translates to CSAPRGAQGLGNEQFF.